This section outlines one T cell receptor beta chain sequence together with its context. Its specificity is not known. This sample was included in a study of radiation and T cells in renal cell carcinoma. Broader study findings: From baseline, blood top tumor clonotypes peaked at 2 weeks post-radiation. No pretreatment tumor biopsies were available for baseline clonotypes.

The repertoire was sequenced with immunoSEQ multiplex PCR; TCRdb's copy has only in-frame clones and lacks some. This repertoire shows about 130,000 clones, around 82% found once; its top ten account for roughly 5.9%. The time point: blood 2 weeks post-SBRT. Indicated treatment: 15 Gy SBRT to primary tumor, nephrectomy 4 weeks later. Blood was sampled at baseline, 2 weeks and 4 weeks after SBRT. This sequence originates from a man in his fifties or sixties with renal cell carcinoma. Sequences were derived from blood, sampled from a patient whose treatment included radiotherapy and nephrectomy.

The CDR3: CASSYDHPENGYTF. The DNA of the CDR3 is TGTGCCAGCAGTTACGACCACCCGGAAAATGGCTACACCTTC. The rearrangement joins TRBV6-5 to TRBJ1-2, with no clear D. Germline loops: CDR1 MNHEY, CDR2 SVGAGI. The CDR3 has 14 amino acids. The V end lost 2 bases, the J end lost 6 bases, and 13 bases lay between the germline ends.